Listed here are 20 T cell receptor beta chains from one sample, sequenced in a study of blood T cell repertoires in COVID-19. TCRdb's table, derived via immunoSEQ multiplex PCR, lists solely in-frame clones and lacks some. Of 45,000 to 65,000 clones in the sample, 70% to 90% were seen once. Specimen: peripheral blood. Every receptor here comes from a human donor in a cohort sampled during active COVID-19.

V gene TRBV5-1 combines with J gene TRBJ2-5; 7 bases match TRBD1. From germline, CDR1 is SGHRS and CDR2 YFSETQ. The CDR3 is made up of 14 amino acids. J gave up 5 bases and V 2 bases, and 6 bases lay outside the gene matches. The CDR3 DNA sequence: TGCGCCAGCAGCTTACAGGGGTTCGGGGAGACCCAGTACTTC. The encoded protein is CASSLQGFGETQYF.

This rearrangement joins TRBV6-1 to TRBJ2-3; D gene uncertain. Germline CDR1 MNHNS, CDR2 SASEGT. With 1 base removed from V and 6 bases from J, the gap between germline ends came to 8 bases. This CDR3 comprises 13 residues. The CDR3 loop reads CASSEGAADTQYF. The CDR3 DNA reads TGTGCCAGCAGTGAAGGTGCGGCGGATACGCAGTATTTT.

The rearrangement links TRBV5-6 to TRBJ1-2, with D uncertain. Germline V gives CDR1 SGHDT, CDR2 YYEEEE. The CDR3 has 14 amino acids. V was pared by 0 bases and J by 3 bases, with 9 bases between. CDR3 amino acids: CASSLAADYYGYTF. The CDR3 DNA follows: TGTGCCAGCAGCTTGGCCGCCGACTACTATGGCTACACCTTC.

The V and J genes are TRBV5-4 and TRBJ1-1; D possibly corresponds to TRBD1 (6 bases). The CDR3 runs to 15 residues. Trimming shortened V by 4 bases and J by 1 base, and 14 bases separated the two germline ends. In germline, CDR1 is SGHNT, CDR2 YYREEE (reference sequence). The CDR3 reads CASSGQQGRNTEAFF. In DNA form, the CDR3 reads TGTGCCAGCAGCGGTCAACAGGGCCGGAACACTGAAGCTTTCTTT. Full variable domain (remainder filled in from reference TRBV5-4 and TRBJ1-1): ETGVTQSPTHLIKTRGQQVTLRCSSQSGHNTVSWYQQALGQGPQFIFQYYREEENGRGNFPPRFSGLQFPNYSSELNVNALELDDSALYLCASSGQQGRNTEAFFGQGTRLTVV.

The genes are TRBV7-2 and TRBJ2-3; a weak D match, TRBD2 (6 bases). V was trimmed by 1 base and J by 2 bases, leaving 13 bases between them. The CDR3 totals 16 residues. Germline CDR1 reads SGHTA; CDR2 reads FQGNSA. The CDR3: CASSLEYLAPTDTQYF. The DNA of the CDR3 is TGTGCCAGCAGCTTAGAATATCTAGCGCCCACAGATACGCAGTATTTT.

The chain uses TRBV7-9 and TRBJ2-1, with a possible D match to TRBD1 (6 bases). The CDR3 runs 17 residues. From germline, CDR1 is SEHNR and CDR2 FQNEAQ (reference sequence). The V end was cut by 1 base, the J end by 1 base, with 14 bases between. The CDR3 region has the DNA TGTGCCAGCAGCTTAGGTCGGGCAGGGGAATCCTACAATGAGCAGTTCTTC. The encoded protein is CASSLGRAGESYNEQFF. Full variable domain (rest looked up from reference TRBV7-9 and TRBJ2-1): DTGVSQNPRHKITKRGQNVTFRCDPISEHNRLYWYRQTLGQGPEFLTYFQNEAQLEKSRLLSDRFSAERPKGSFSTLEIQRTEQGDSAMYLCASSLGRAGESYNEQFFGPGTRLTVL.

The gene calls are TRBV24-1 and TRBJ1-2, with D perhaps matching TRBD1 (5 bases). The V end was cut by 2 bases, the J end by 7 bases, with 16 bases between. The CDR3 has 15 residues. The germline V gene encodes CDR1 KGHDR and CDR2 SFDVKD. In DNA form, the CDR3 reads TGTGCCACCAGTGATTCCGGTCTTAGGCAGGGTGGCTACACCTTC. This translates into CATSDSGLRQGGYTF.

The chain couples TRBV30 to TRBJ1-5; TRBD1 aligns across 7 bases. V shed 5 bases, J shed 4 bases, and the junction held 14 bases outside the gene matches. CDR3 length: 16 residues. CDR1 GTSNPN and CDR2 SVGIG come from the germline V gene (reference sequence). CDR3 region: CAWAGQGGTVNQPQHF. For the CDR3, the DNA is TGTGCCTGGGCGGGGCAAGGTGGGACAGTTAATCAGCCCCAGCATTTT. Full variable domain (outside the CDR3, taken from reference TRBV30 and TRBJ1-5): SQTIHQWPATLVQPVGSPLSLECTVEGTSNPNLYWYRQAAGRGLQLLFYSVGIGQISSEVPQNLSASRPQDRQFILSSKKLLLSDSGFYLCAWAGQGGTVNQPQHFGDGTRLSIL.

This sequence joins TRBV24-1 and TRBJ2-1; D ambiguous. Trimming removed 3 bases from V and 10 bases from J, with 21 bases in between. Germline V gene sequence: CDR1 KGHDR, CDR2 SFDVKD. This CDR3 is built from 16 residues. The chain's CDR3 is CATSDASAQAFEEQFF. CDR3 nucleotides: TGTGCCACCAGTGATGCATCAGCCCAGGCCTTCGAAGAGCAGTTCTTC.

V gene TRBV9 combines with J gene TRBJ2-1, with 9 bases aligning to TRBD1. This CDR3 has 16 amino acids. Trimming at V came to 4 bases and at J to 2 bases, leaving 7 bases not matched to a gene. Germline CDR1 and CDR2: SGDLS and YYNGEE. The CDR3 spells CASSSGQGVTYNEQFF. The CDR3 DNA is TGTGCCAGCAGCTCGGGACAGGGAGTAACCTACAATGAGCAGTTCTTC. Full variable domain (missing parts from reference TRBV9 and TRBJ2-1): DSGVTQTPKHLITATGQRVTLRCSPRSGDLSVYWYQQSLDQGLQFLIQYYNGEERAKGNILERFSAQQFPDLHSELNLSSLELGDSALYFCASSSGQGVTYNEQFFGPGTRLTVL.

The genes are TRBV24-1 and TRBJ2-1, with TRBD1 identical over 9 bases. The germline V gene encodes CDR1 KGHDR and CDR2 SFDVKD. The CDR3 covers 18 residues. The V segment lost 1 base and the J segment 1 base; nucleotides outside the gene matches: 7. CDR3 DNA sequence: TGTGCCACCAGTGATTTTGATCCGGGACAGGGTTCCTACAATGAGCAGTTCTTC. It specifies CATSDFDPGQGSYNEQFF.

The chain links TRBV2 to TRBJ2-2, with 9 bases that match TRBD2. Germline lookup yields CDR1 SNHLY and CDR2 FYNNEI. The CDR3 totals 16 residues. V trimming: 4 bases; J trimming: 5 bases; junction bases outside the gene matches: 8. CDR3 in amino acids: CASSGSGRESTGELFF. The DNA for the CDR3 is TGTGCCAGCAGTGGTAGCGGGAGAGAATCTACCGGGGAGCTGTTTTTT. The entire variable domain, with the rest obtained from reference TRBV2 and TRBJ2-2, is as follows: EPEVTQTPSHQVTQMGQEVILRCVPISNHLYFYWYRQILGQKVEFLVSFYNNEISEKSEIFDDQFSVERPDGSNFTLKIRSTKLEDSAMYFCASSGSGRESTGELFFGEGSRLTVL.

This chain connects TRBV19 to TRBJ2-7; maybe TRBD2 (5 bases). The CDR3 totals 13 residues. Per the germline V gene, CDR1 is LNHDA and CDR2 is SQIVND (reference sequence). Trimming took off 9 bases at V and 5 bases at J, with 17 bases between the two ends. The CDR3 protein is CASTPGKFDEQYV. CDR3 DNA sequence: TGTGCCAGCACTCCCGGGAAATTTGACGAGCAGTACGTC.

J is TRBJ2-7 and V is TRBV29-1; no clear D. V was cut by 5 bases and J by 0 bases, with 14 bases left in between. Germline values: CDR1 SQVTM, CDR2 ANQGSEA. The CDR3 contains 14 residues. The CDR3 DNA is TGCAGCGTTATCCCCCTCGCCAGCTCCTACGAGCAGTACGTC. This sequence encodes CSVIPLASSYEQYV.

V gene TRBV19 combines with J gene TRBJ2-2, with 9 positions matching TRBD1. The CDR3 runs to 16 residues. The germline V gene encodes CDR1 LNHDA and CDR2 SQIVND (reference sequence). After removal of 5 bases from V and 5 bases from J, the junction contained 9 bases not matched to a gene. The CDR3 sequence: CASSGPGQGPTGELFF. The CDR3 nucleotides are TGTGCCAGTAGTGGTCCGGGACAGGGCCCGACCGGGGAGCTGTTTTTT.

The chain uses TRBV28 and TRBJ2-7, with D possibly being TRBD2 (6 bases). This CDR3 is 15 amino acids long. V gave up 5 bases and J gave up 5 bases, with 19 bases separating them. The germline CDR1 and CDR2 sequences are MDHEN and SYDVKM. This CDR3 reads CASSHPMEGKDEQYF. CDR3 coding DNA: TGTGCCAGCAGTCATCCTATGGAGGGAAAGGACGAGCAGTACTTC.

In its sample, this clone was seen once. The chain combines TRBV7-9 with TRBJ1-6; 8 bases match TRBD1. V lost 5 bases, J lost 7 bases, and 4 bases stayed unmatched. The CDR3 length is 14 residues. Per germline, CDR1 SEHNR and CDR2 FQNEAQ (reference sequence). This CDR3 reads CASSQTGANSPLHF. CDR3 DNA sequence: TGTGCCAGCAGCCAGACAGGGGCCAATTCACCCCTCCACTTT.

The chain joins TRBV30 to TRBJ2-5; 10 bases fit TRBD2. The CDR3 runs 15 residues. After removal of 2 bases from V and 3 bases from J, the junction contained 6 bases not matched to a gene. In germline, CDR1 is GTSNPN, CDR2 SVGIG (reference sequence). The CDR3 reads CAWSQLAGPEETQYF. The CDR3 bases are TGTGCCTGGAGTCAACTAGCGGGACCCGAAGAGACCCAGTACTTC.

This rearrangement joins TRBV5-4 to TRBJ2-1, with 7 bases lining up with TRBD2. V trimming: 3 bases; J trimming: 9 bases; junction bases outside the gene matches: 9. The CDR3 sequence is 14 residues long. In germline, CDR1 is SGHNT, CDR2 YYREEE (reference sequence). The CDR3 coding sequence is TGTGCCAGCAGCTCCCGACTAGCTCCCCGTGAGCAGTTCTTC. Protein product: CASSSRLAPREQFF.

Points on this clone: This sample also contains other DNA sequences that code for the same CDR3. The V gene is TRBV27, the J gene TRBJ1-2; tentative D call: TRBD1 (6 bases). Germline values: CDR1 MNHEY, CDR2 SMNVEV (reference sequence). This CDR3 is 11 amino acids long. V lost 8 bases and J lost 4, with 8 bases in between. CDR3 nucleotide sequence: TGTGCCAGCGGACAGTTCTATGGCTACACCTTC. Its protein is CASGQFYGYTF.